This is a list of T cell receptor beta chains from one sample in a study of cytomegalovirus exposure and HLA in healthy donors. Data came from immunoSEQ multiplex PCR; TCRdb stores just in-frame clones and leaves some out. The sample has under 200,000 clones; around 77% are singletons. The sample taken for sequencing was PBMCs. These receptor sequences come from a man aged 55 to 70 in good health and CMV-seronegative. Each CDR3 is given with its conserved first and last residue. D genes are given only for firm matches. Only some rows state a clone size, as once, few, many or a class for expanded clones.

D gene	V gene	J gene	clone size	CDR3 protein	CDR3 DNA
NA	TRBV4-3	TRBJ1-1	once	CASSLMLGGGDEAFF	TGCGCCAGCAGTCTCATGCTGGGGGGGGGTGATGAAGCTTTCTTT
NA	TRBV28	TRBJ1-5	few	CATVPQGQDQPQHF	TGTGCCACCGTACCCCAGGGGCAGGATCAGCCCCAGCATTTT
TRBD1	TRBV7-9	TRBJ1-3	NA	CASSPGTGDVNTIYF	TGTGCCAGCAGCCCCGGGACAGGGGACGTCAACACCATATATTTT
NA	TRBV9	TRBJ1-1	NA	CASSVYGGRKVGTEAFF	TGTGCCAGCAGCGTATACGGGGGGCGGAAGGTAGGCACTGAAGCTTTCTTT
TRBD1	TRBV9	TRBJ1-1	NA	CASSVDWTGRTEAFF	TGTGCCAGCAGCGTAGATTGGACAGGGAGAACTGAAGCTTTCTTT
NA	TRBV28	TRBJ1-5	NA	CATRQRSNQPQHF	TGTGCCACGAGACAGCGAAGCAATCAGCCCCAGCATTTT
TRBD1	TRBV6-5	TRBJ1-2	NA	CASSYSRGPPHYGYTF	TGTGCCAGCAGTTACTCGAGGGGGCCCCCGCACTATGGCTACACCTTC
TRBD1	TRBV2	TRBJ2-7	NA	CASSKDRGLYEQYF	TGTGCCAGTTCAAAAGACAGGGGGCTCTACGAGCAGTACTTC
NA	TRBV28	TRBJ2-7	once	CASSYPGVTYEQYF	TGTGCCAGCAGTTACCCGGGGGTGACCTACGAGCAGTACTTC
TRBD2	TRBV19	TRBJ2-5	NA	CASPDGLAGGLLWETQYF	TGTGCCAGCCCTGACGGACTAGCGGGGGGACTACTCTGGGAGACCCAGTACTTC
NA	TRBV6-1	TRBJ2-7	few	CASSELDKQYF	TGTGCCAGCAGTGAACTTGACAAGCAGTACTTC
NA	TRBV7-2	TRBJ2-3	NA	CASSLVGRTDTQYF	TGTGCCAGCAGCTTAGTAGGGAGGACAGATACGCAGTATTTT
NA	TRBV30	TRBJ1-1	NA	CAWSRVGNTEAFF	TGTGCCTGGAGTCGGGTGGGGAACACTGAAGCTTTCTTT
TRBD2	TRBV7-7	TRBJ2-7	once	CASSPLAGKGEQYF	TGTGCCAGCAGCCCACTAGCGGGGAAGGGGGAGCAGTACTTC
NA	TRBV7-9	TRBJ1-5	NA	CASSPSGRGRQPQHF	TGTGCCAGCAGCCCGTCAGGCAGGGGTCGTCAGCCCCAGCATTTT